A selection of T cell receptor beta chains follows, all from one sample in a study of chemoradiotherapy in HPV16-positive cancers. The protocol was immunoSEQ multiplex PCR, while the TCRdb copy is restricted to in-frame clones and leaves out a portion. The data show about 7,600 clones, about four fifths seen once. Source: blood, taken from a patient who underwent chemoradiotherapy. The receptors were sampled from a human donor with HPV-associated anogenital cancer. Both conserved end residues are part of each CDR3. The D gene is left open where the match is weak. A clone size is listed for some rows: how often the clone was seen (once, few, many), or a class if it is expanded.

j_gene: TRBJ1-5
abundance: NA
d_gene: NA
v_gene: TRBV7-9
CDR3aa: CASSLAGQPQHF
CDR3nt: TGTGCCAGCAGCTTAGCGGGTCAGCCCCAGCATTTT

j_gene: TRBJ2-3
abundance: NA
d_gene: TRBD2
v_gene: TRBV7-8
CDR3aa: CASATPPGLADTDTQYF
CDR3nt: TGTGCCAGCGCCACTCCACCTGGACTAGCGGACACAGATACGCAGTATTTT

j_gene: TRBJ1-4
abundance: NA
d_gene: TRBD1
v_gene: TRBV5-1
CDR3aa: CASSLGTGVEKLFF
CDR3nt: TGCGCCAGCAGCCTCGGGACAGGGGTCGAAAAACTGTTTTTT

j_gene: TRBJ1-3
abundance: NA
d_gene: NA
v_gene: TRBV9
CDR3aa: CASSVRGSAGNTIYF
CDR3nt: TGTGCCAGCAGCGTTCGTGGGAGCGCTGGAAACACCATATATTTT

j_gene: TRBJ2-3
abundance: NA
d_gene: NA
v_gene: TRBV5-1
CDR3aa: CASTPGGGGNSDTQYF
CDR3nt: TGCGCCAGCACCCCCGGCGGTGGGGGAAACTCAGATACGCAGTATTTT

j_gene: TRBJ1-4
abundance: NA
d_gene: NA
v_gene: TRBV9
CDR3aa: CASSATDTNEKLFF
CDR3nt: TGTGCCAGCAGCGCTACAGATACTAATGAAAAACTGTTTTTT

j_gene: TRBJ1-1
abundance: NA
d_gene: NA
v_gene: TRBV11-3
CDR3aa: CASSLEGVGTEAFF
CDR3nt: TGTGCCAGCAGCTTAGAGGGGGTTGGTACTGAAGCTTTCTTT

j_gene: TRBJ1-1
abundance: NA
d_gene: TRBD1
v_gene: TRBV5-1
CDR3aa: CASSSQGDTEAFF
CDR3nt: TGCGCCAGCAGCTCCCAGGGGGACACTGAAGCTTTCTTT

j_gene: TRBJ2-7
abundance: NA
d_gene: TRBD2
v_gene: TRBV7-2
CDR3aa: CASSFSGGGNYEQYF
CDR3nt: TGTGCCAGCAGCTTTAGCGGGGGGGGGAACTACGAGCAGTACTTC

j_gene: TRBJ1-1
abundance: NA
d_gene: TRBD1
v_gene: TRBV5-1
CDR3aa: CASSLSGTVLEAFF
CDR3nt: TGCGCCAGCTCCTTATCTGGGACAGTCCTTGAAGCTTTCTTT

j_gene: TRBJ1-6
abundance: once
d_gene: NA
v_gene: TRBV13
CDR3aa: CASSPSGGGGLSPLHF
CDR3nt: TGTGCCAGCAGCCCCAGCGGGGGCGGGGGTCTTTCACCCCTCCACTTT

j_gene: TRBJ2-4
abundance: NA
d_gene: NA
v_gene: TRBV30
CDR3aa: CAWTSRAPFLPRDF
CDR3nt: TGTGCCTGGACTTCACGGGCCCCGTTTTTGCCCCGGGACTTC

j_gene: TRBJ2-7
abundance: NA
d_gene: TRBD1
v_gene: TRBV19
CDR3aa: CASSIKGQGTYEQYF
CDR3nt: TGTGCCAGTAGTATAAAAGGACAGGGAACCTACGAGCAGTACTTC

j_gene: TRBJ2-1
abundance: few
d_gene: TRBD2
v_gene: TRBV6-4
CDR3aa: CASSDSSGGANEQFF
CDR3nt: TGTGCCAGCAGTGACTCTAGCGGGGGGGCCAATGAGCAGTTCTTC

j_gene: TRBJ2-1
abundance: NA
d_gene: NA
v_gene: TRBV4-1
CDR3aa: CASRSPTSSDEQFF
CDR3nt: TGCGCCAGCAGGTCCCCAACTAGTTCCGATGAGCAGTTCTTC

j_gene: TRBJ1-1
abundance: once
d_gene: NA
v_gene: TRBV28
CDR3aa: CASSPHRVNTEAFF
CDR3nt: TGTGCCAGCAGTCCGCACAGGGTGAACACTGAAGCTTTCTTT

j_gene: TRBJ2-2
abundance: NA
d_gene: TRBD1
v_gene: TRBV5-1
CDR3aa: CASSLRQGDTGELFF
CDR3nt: TGCGCCAGCAGCTTGCGGCAGGGGGACACCGGGGAGCTGTTTTTT

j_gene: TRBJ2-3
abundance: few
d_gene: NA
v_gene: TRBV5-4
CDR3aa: CASSLAGLGAVITDTQYF
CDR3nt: TGTGCCAGCAGCTTGGCCGGGTTGGGCGCGGTGATCACAGATACGCAGTATTTT

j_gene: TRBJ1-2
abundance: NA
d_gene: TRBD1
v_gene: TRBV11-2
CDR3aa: CASSSRTGWNYGYTF
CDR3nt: TGTGCCAGCAGCTCCCGGACAGGGTGGAACTATGGCTACACCTTC

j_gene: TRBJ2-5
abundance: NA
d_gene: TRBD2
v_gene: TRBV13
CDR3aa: CASSSGLAGGAQYF
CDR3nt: TGTGCCAGCAGCTCGGGACTAGCGGGGGGCGCCCAGTACTTC

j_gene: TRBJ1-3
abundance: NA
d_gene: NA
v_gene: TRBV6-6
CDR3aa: CASTYPAEGNTIYF
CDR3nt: TGTGCCAGCACCTACCCGGCAGAAGGAAACACCATATATTTT

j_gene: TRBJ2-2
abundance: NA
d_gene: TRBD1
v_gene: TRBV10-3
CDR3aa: CAISEDRDTGELFF
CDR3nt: TGTGCCATCAGTGAGGACAGGGACACCGGGGAGCTGTTTTTT

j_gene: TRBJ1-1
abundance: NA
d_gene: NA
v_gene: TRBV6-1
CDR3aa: CASGRTEGTEAFF
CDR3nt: TGTGCCAGCGGAAGGACGGAGGGCACTGAAGCTTTCTTT

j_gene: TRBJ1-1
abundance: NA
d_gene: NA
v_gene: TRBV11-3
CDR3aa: CASSGGWGTEAFF
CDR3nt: TGTGCCAGCAGCGGCGGGTGGGGCACTGAAGCTTTCTTT

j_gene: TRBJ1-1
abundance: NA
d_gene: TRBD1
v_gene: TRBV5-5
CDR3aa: CASSLAAGGYTEAFF
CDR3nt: TGTGCCAGCAGCTTGGCAGCAGGGGGCTACACTGAAGCTTTCTTT

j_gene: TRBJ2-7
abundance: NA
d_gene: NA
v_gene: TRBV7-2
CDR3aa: CASSLAQGGGEQYF
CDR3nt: TGTGCCAGCAGCTTAGCGCAGGGGGGGGGCGAGCAGTACTTC

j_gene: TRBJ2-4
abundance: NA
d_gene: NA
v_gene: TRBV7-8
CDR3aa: CASSPPGYRENIQYF
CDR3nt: TGTGCCAGCAGCCCGCCTGGGTATAGGGAAAACATTCAGTACTTC

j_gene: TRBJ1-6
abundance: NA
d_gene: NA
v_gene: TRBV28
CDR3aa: CASSLSWASSYNSPLHF
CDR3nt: TGTGCCAGCAGTTTAAGCTGGGCCAGCTCCTATAATTCACCCCTCCACTTT

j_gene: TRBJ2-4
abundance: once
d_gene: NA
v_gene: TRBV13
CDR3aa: CASSFQGTASQYF
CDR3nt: TGTGCCAGCAGCTTCCAAGGGACGGCCAGTCAGTACTTC

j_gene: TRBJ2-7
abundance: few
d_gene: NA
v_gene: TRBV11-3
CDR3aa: CASSLELGEQYF
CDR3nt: TGTGCCAGCAGCTTAGAACTGGGCGAGCAGTACTTC

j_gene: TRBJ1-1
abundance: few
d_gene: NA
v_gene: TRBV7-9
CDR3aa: CASSLPGMNTEAFF
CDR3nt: TGTGCCAGCAGCTTACCGGGCATGAACACTGAAGCTTTCTTT

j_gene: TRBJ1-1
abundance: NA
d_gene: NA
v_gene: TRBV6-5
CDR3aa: CASSYDLAPTEAFF
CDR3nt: TGTGCCAGCAGTTACGATCTGGCGCCCACTGAAGCTTTCTTT

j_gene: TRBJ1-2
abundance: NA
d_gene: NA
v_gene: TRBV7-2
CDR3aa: CASSLVVGTDNYGYTF
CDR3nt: TGTGCCAGCAGCTTAGTTGTGGGTACGGATAACTATGGCTACACCTTC

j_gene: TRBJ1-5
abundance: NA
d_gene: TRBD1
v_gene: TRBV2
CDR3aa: CASSSGGQPQHF
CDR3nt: TGTGCCAGCAGCTCAGGGGGGCAGCCCCAGCATTTT

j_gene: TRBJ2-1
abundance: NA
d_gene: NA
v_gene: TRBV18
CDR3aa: CASSPQGQYYNEQFF
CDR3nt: TGTGCCAGCTCACCACAAGGACAGTACTACAATGAGCAGTTCTTC